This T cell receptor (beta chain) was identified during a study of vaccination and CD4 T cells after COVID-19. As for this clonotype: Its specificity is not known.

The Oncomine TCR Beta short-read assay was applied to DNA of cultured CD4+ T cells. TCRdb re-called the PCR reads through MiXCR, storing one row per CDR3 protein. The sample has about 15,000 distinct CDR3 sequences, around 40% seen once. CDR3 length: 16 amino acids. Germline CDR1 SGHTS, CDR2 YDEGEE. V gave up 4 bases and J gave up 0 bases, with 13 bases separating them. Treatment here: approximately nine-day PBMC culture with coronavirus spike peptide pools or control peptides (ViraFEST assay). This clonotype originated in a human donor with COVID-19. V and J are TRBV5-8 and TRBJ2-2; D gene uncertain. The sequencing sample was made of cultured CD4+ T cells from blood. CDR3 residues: CASSPRSQSNTGELFF. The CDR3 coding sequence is TGTGCCAGCAGCCCCAGGAGTCAGTCGAACACCGGGGAGCTGTTTTTT.